What follows are 17 T cell receptor beta chains derived from one specimen sequenced in a study of beta chain features in type 1 diabetes. Expressed TCRB transcripts were sequenced because the isolated RNA had all been reverse transcribed beforehand. Produced via immunoSEQ multiplex PCR; TCRdb's table is partial and in-frame only. The sample gives some 180,000 clones, more than 10% of which show up once; 0.55% to 0.8% is in the top ten. The sequenced sample consisted of central memory CD4+ T cells from blood. These receptors were taken from a woman between 18 and 30 years old in good health.

The rearrangement uses TRBV28 and TRBJ1-2, with 9 bases identical to TRBD1. The germline V gene has CDR1 MDHEN and CDR2 SYDVKM. This CDR3 is built from 14 residues. After removal of 5 bases from V and 8 bases from J, the junction contained 9 bases not matched to a gene. In nucleotides, the CDR3 is TGTGCCAGCAGTACGGACGGGACAGGGTTCGGCTACACCTTC. Translating it yields CASSTDGTGFGYTF.

The chain combines TRBV5-1 with TRBJ2-5, with 8 bases that match TRBD1. CDR3 size: 15 residues. The V and J ends lost 0 bases and 1 base, in that order; junction bases with no gene match: 2. Germline CDR1 SGHRS, CDR2 YFSETQ. The CDR3 spells CASSLEDRVQETQYF. CDR3 DNA sequence: TGCGCCAGCAGCTTGGAGGACAGGGTCCAAGAGACCCAGTACTTC.

The chain combines TRBV6-1 with TRBJ2-7, with D possibly TRBD2 on 6 matching bases. The CDR3 runs 13 residues. Deletions cut 2 bases from V and 9 bases from J, with 14 bases between. Germline values: CDR1 MNHNS, CDR2 SASEGT. The CDR3: CASSELGRNAQYF. CDR3 nucleotides: TGTGCCAGCAGTGAACTGGGGAGGAACGCGCAGTACTTC.

The CDR3 coding sequence is TGTGCCAGCTCACCACCGTCTGTTTACAGGGGAAACTATGGCTACACCTTC. The encoded protein is CASSPPSVYRGNYGYTF. The genes are TRBV18 and TRBJ1-2, with 7 positions matching TRBD1. Germline loops: CDR1 KGHSH, CDR2 LQKENI. Germline trimming cut 0 bases from V and 2 bases from J; bases unmatched to any gene: 9. This CDR3 has 17 amino acids. Drawing the rest from reference TRBV18 and TRBJ1-2, the complete variable domain is NAGVMQNPRHLVRRRGQEARLRCSPMKGHSHVYWYRQLPEEGLKFMVYLQKENIIDESGMPKERFSAEFPKEGPSILRIQQVVRGDSAAYFCASSPPSVYRGNYGYTFGSGTRLTVV.

This clone occurred a few times. The chain employs TRBV28 and TRBJ1-2; TRBD1 matches 8 bases. Germline CDR1 MDHEN, CDR2 SYDVKM. The CDR3 runs 13 residues. Trimming removed 1 base from V and 6 bases from J; junction bases left unmatched: 1. The CDR3 bases are TGTGCCAGCAGTTTATCAGGGGGCAATGGCTACACCTTC. As protein: CASSLSGGNGYTF.

The V gene is TRBV4-3, the J gene TRBJ2-5, with unresolved D. V was pared by 4 bases and J by 7 bases, with 4 bases between. Per germline, CDR1 LGHNA and CDR2 YSLEER. CDR3 length: 10 residues. DNA for the CDR3: TGCGCCAGCAGCCCAGGGACCCAGTACTTC. Encoded protein: CASSPGTQYF.

The J gene is TRBJ1-2, the V gene TRBV5-4; 8 bases fit TRBD1. Germline V gene sequence: CDR1 SGHNT, CDR2 YYREEE (reference sequence). The CDR3 spans 14 residues. V was pared by 4 bases and J by 5 bases, with 7 bases of the junction left unmatched. The DNA for the CDR3 is TGTGCCAGCAGCAAAAACAGGGGGAGATATGGCTACACCTTC. Protein sequence: CASSKNRGRYGYTF.

This clone has a handful of counts. This chain uses TRBV14 with TRBJ2-7; D not resolved. Germline V gene lookup returns CDR1 SGHDN and CDR2 FVKESK. The CDR3 loop spans 13 amino acids. V lost 0 bases to trimming and J lost 4 bases, with 7 bases between them. Written as DNA, the CDR3 is TGTGCCAGCAGCCAAGATGCAGTATACGAGCAGTACTTC. It codes for CASSQDAVYEQYF.

The table lists this clone with a few counts. The rearrangement joins TRBV9 to TRBJ2-1; TRBD1 aligns across 7 bases. The CDR3 runs 15 residues. J lost 3 bases, V lost 2 bases, and 5 bases had no gene match. Looked up from germline, CDR1 is SGDLS and CDR2 is YYNGEE. The CDR3: CASSVSGTDYNEQFF. In DNA, the CDR3 is TGTGCCAGCAGCGTGTCCGGGACAGACTACAATGAGCAGTTCTTC. The full variable domain, in which reference TRBV9 and TRBJ2-1 provide the parts outside the CDR3, is DSGVTQTPKHLITATGQRVTLRCSPRSGDLSVYWYQQSLDQGLQFLIQYYNGEERAKGNILERFSAQQFPDLHSELNLSSLELGDSALYFCASSVSGTDYNEQFFGPGTRLTVL.

The genes are TRBV7-3 and TRBJ2-5, with TRBD2 matching over 12 bases. V was pared by 2 bases and J by 0 bases, with 7 bases of the junction left unmatched. Germline V gives CDR1 SGHTA, CDR2 FQGTGA. The CDR3 loop spans 18 amino acids. DNA for the CDR3: TGTGCCAGCAGCTTACTACCGCTAGCGGGAGGGTACCAAGAGACCCAGTACTTC. Protein: CASSLLPLAGGYQETQYF.

This clone turned up a few times. This rearrangement joins TRBV6-1 to TRBJ1-2; D gene unclear. The germline CDR1 and CDR2 sequences are MNHNS and SASEGT. The CDR3 is made up of 13 amino acids. Deletions cut 6 bases from V and 7 bases from J, with 15 bases between. The CDR3 loop is CASSPSGSRGYTF. In nucleotides, the CDR3 is TGTGCCAGCAGCCCAAGCGGCAGTCGTGGCTACACCTTC.

As for this clone: Additional DNA sequences in this sample encode the identical CDR3. The chain uses TRBV28 and TRBJ1-1; 8 nucleotides line up with TRBD1. Germline trimming cut 6 bases from V and 4 bases from J; bases unmatched to any gene: 4. CDR1 is MDHEN, CDR2 SYDVKM, per germline. The CDR3 is 13 residues long. For the CDR3, the DNA is TGTGCCAGCAGGTTAACAGGGGGCACTGAAGCTTTCTTT. Its translation: CASRLTGGTEAFF.

This clone was detected a few times. V gene TRBV7-9 combines with J gene TRBJ2-7; D is uncertain. CDR1 is SEHNR and CDR2 is FQNEAQ in the germline V gene (reference sequence). Trimming shortened V by 5 bases and J by 4 bases, and 21 bases separated the two germline ends. The CDR3 spans 16 residues. CDR3 coding DNA: TGTGCCAGCAGCGGAACCATTGGGCGAGCCTTATACGAGCAGTACTTC. Translated: CASSGTIGRALYEQYF.

The chain uses TRBV7-3 and TRBJ2-1, with TRBD1 identical over 9 bases. The CDR3 extends over 14 amino acids. Germline V gene sequence: CDR1 SGHTA, CDR2 FQGTGA. J gave up 10 bases and V 5 bases, and 9 bases lay outside the gene matches. This chain's CDR3 is CASSTGQGGSEQFF. The CDR3 DNA is TGTGCCAGCAGCACGGGACAGGGCGGTTCGGAGCAGTTCTTC.

The V gene is TRBV15, the J gene TRBJ2-2; no firm D call. The CDR3 is 15 residues long. In germline, CDR1 is LNHNV, CDR2 YYDKDF (reference sequence). Trimming cost V 0 bases and J 3 bases, with 8 bases left between them. The CDR3 is CATSRDGGYTGELFF. As DNA, the CDR3 is TGTGCCACCAGCAGAGATGGCGGTTACACCGGGGAGCTGTTTTTT.

This chain links TRBV14 with TRBJ2-5; D is unclear. V shed 0 bases and J shed 7 bases, with 9 bases lying between them. CDR1 and CDR2 (germline): SGHDN, FVKESK. The length of the CDR3 is 13 residues. CDR3 protein: CASSQDPVATQYF. The CDR3 nucleotides read TGTGCCAGCAGCCAAGATCCAGTAGCGACCCAGTACTTC.

The V and J genes are TRBV19 and TRBJ1-3, with D unclear. Trimming left V 8 bases short and J 3 bases short, with 8 bases between. The CDR3 contains 12 residues. Germline values: CDR1 LNHDA, CDR2 SQIVND (reference sequence). CDR3 sequence: CASWTIGNTIYF. The CDR3 region has the DNA TGTGCCAGTTGGACTATTGGAAACACCATATATTTT.